The 20 T cell receptor beta chains in this list originate from one sample, sequenced in a study of blood T cell repertoires in COVID-19 (dated by TCRdb to the early 2020s). Libraries were prepared through the immunoSEQ multiplex PCR assay. Not all clones reach the TCRdb copy of this immuneACCESS table, which keeps in-frame sequences only. Checked studies attribute under half of the gap to unresolved V genes and leave the rest unexplained. The sample has about 110,000 clones on record, roughly four fifths of them singletons. Under 5% of the sample is taken by the ten largest. Source material: peripheral blood. Receptors originate from an older woman with acute or convalescent COVID-19.

The J gene is TRBJ1-5, the V gene TRBV6-2 or TRBV6-3; D is undetermined. V was clipped by 2 bases and J by 0 bases, with 11 bases between them. CDR3 length: 16 amino acids. Germline V lookup: CDR1 MNHEY, CDR2 SVGEGT. CDR3 sequence (DNA): TGTGCCAGCAGTTACGGATCGGGGAATAGCAATCAGCCCCAGCATTTT. Amino acid sequence: CASSYGSGNSNQPQHF.

The gene calls are TRBV7-9 and TRBJ1-2; D is possibly TRBD1 (5 bases). V was clipped by 5 bases and J by 9 bases, with 19 bases between them. Per the germline V gene, CDR1 is SEHNR and CDR2 is FQNEAQ (reference sequence). The CDR3 spans 14 residues. CDR3 DNA: TGTGCCAGCAGCCCCAGCGGGCAGGGACGTAGCTACACCTTC. This translates into CASSPSGQGRSYTF.

This chain connects TRBV5-1 to TRBJ2-1; the match to TRBD2 covers 16 bases. The CDR3 spans 18 residues. Germline V gene data show CDR1 as SGHRS and CDR2 as YFSETQ. The junction had 5 bases not matched to a gene; V was cut back by 0 bases and J by 5 bases. The CDR3 bases are TGCGCCAGCAGCTTGGCCAGGGGACTAGCGGGAGGGAACAATGAGCAGTTCTTC. As protein: CASSLARGLAGGNNEQFF.

This clone was counted a single time. This chain links TRBV6-1 with TRBJ1-2; 8 bases align to TRBD1. V was pared by 3 bases and J by 3 bases, with 6 bases of the junction left unmatched. CDR1 is MNHNS, CDR2 SASEGT, per germline. The CDR3 spans 15 residues. The CDR3 sequence is CASSDGTGGYYGYTF. The CDR3 DNA sequence: TGTGCCAGCAGTGATGGGACAGGCGGTTACTATGGCTACACCTTC.

This chain links TRBV19 with TRBJ1-5; TRBD1 matches 10 bases. Germline V gene sequence: CDR1 LNHDA, CDR2 SQIVND (reference sequence). The CDR3 is 18 residues long. The junction had 11 bases not matched to a gene; V was cut back by 5 bases and J by 1 base. In nucleotides, the CDR3 is TGTGCCAGTAGTGTTACCGGGACAGGGGTCGGAAGCAATCAGCCCCAGCATTTT. This codes for CASSVTGTGVGSNQPQHF.

V usage is TRBV5-4 and J usage is TRBJ2-3, with a weak D call TRBD1 (6 bases). The ends were cut back, 0 bases at V and 1 base at J, with 15 bases in the middle. This CDR3 region has 17 residues. Germline CDR1 is SGHNT and CDR2 is YYREEE (reference sequence). The CDR3, as DNA: TGTGCCAGCAGCTTGGATGGGGGCCAGGGTGGCACAGATACGCAGTATTTT. Translating gives CASSLDGGQGGTDTQYF.

J is TRBJ2-1 and V is TRBV28; TRBD2 might be the D (7 bases). Trimming shortened V by 7 bases and J by 6 bases, and 22 bases separated the two germline ends. The CDR3 is 16 amino acids. CDR1 is MDHEN and CDR2 is SYDVKM in the germline V gene. The chain's CDR3 is CASKGVGAGALNEQFF. DNA for the CDR3: TGTGCCAGCAAGGGGGTCGGTGCGGGAGCGCTCAATGAGCAGTTCTTC.

The chain uses TRBV28 and TRBJ1-2, with 8 bases aligning to TRBD1. V trimming: 2 bases; J trimming: 2 bases; junction bases outside the gene matches: 4. There are 15 residues in the CDR3. Germline CDR1 and CDR2: MDHEN and SYDVKM. The CDR3 region has the DNA TGTGCCAGCAGTTTAGGGGGGACAGGCAACTATGGCTACACCTTC. It translates to CASSLGGTGNYGYTF.

This clone appeared a single time. The V call is TRBV4-1, the J call TRBJ2-1, with 9 bases lining up with TRBD1. This CDR3 has 18 residues. Germline CDR1 is MGHRA and CDR2 is YSYEKL. The J segment lost 0 bases and the V segment lost 0 bases, leaving 6 bases of the junction unmatched. The CDR3 coding sequence is TGCGCCAGCAGCCAAGACACAGGGGGCCCTCCCTCCTACAATGAGCAGTTCTTC. It translates to CASSQDTGGPPSYNEQFF.

V gene TRBV3-1 (or the pseudogene TRBV3-2) combines with J gene TRBJ1-4; 7 nucleotides match TRBD1. V dropped 0 bases and J dropped 4; count of bases not matched to a gene: 17. The CDR3 has 20 residues. Germline loops: CDR1 LGHDT, CDR2 YNNKEL (reference sequence). The CDR3 coding sequence is TGTGCCAGCAGCCAAGAGATCACAGGGGCCCAGATGGAGGGTAATGAAAAACTGTTTTTT. As protein: CASSQEITGAQMEGNEKLFF.

This clone has ten or more counts. The chain combines TRBV2 with TRBJ2-1, with 11 bases fitting TRBD2. Losses at the gene ends were 6 bases for V and 1 base for J; bases not matched to a gene: 5. Germline V lookup: CDR1 SNHLY, CDR2 FYNNEI. CDR3 size: 16 residues. As DNA, the CDR3 is TGTGCCAGCAGACTACTAGCGGGAGTATCCTACAATGAGCAGTTCTTC. This encodes CASRLLAGVSYNEQFF.

The gene calls are TRBV2 and TRBJ2-2; 11 bases align to TRBD1. This CDR3 has 17 residues. The V segment lost 1 base and the J segment 7 bases; nucleotides outside the gene matches: 8. The germline V gene encodes CDR1 SNHLY and CDR2 FYNNEI. CDR3 DNA sequence: TGTGCCAGCAGTGAAGGGACAGGGGGCGGCTTAAACGGGGAGCTGTTTTTT. Protein product: CASSEGTGGGLNGELFF.

This rearrangement joins TRBV30 to TRBJ1-5; 11 positions match TRBD1. CDR1 and CDR2 from the germline V gene are GTSNPN and SVGIG (reference sequence). The junction had 11 bases not matched to a gene; V was cut back by 0 bases and J by 7 bases. The CDR3 is made up of 17 amino acids. The CDR3 reads CAWSVRTGGLDRQPQHF. CDR3 sequence (DNA): TGTGCCTGGAGTGTACGGACAGGGGGCCTAGACCGACAGCCCCAGCATTTT.

CDR3 sequence (DNA): TGTGCCAGCAGTTCCGGGACACCCAGCAATCAGCCCCAGCATTTT. Protein sequence: CASSSGTPSNQPQHF. The chain has TRBV6-5 and TRBJ1-5, with D maybe TRBD1 (6 bases). Germline V lookup: CDR1 MNHEY, CDR2 SVGAGI. This CDR3 is 15 amino acids long. V was trimmed by 4 bases and J by 1 base, leaving 11 bases between them.

The chain uses TRBV6-5 and TRBJ1-6; 7 bases map to TRBD1. This CDR3 contains 15 residues. Germline lookup yields CDR1 MNHEY and CDR2 SVGAGI. Germline trimming cut 7 bases from V and 5 bases from J; bases unmatched to any gene: 8. In DNA, the CDR3 is TGTGCCAGCAACTCCCAGGGGGTTAATAATTCACCCCTCCACTTT. Protein sequence: CASNSQGVNNSPLHF.

DNA of the CDR3: TGCGCCAGCAGCCAACCTCGGGGGGTGAACTATGGCTACACCTTC. It translates to CASSQPRGVNYGYTF. J is TRBJ1-2 and V is TRBV4-1; possibly TRBD1 for D (5 bases). The CDR3 length is 15 residues. Trimming removed 2 bases at V and 2 bases at J, with 12 bases between. Germline-derived CDR1 and CDR2 are MGHRA and YSYEKL.

The V call is TRBV10-3, the J call TRBJ2-1; a weak D match, TRBD1 (6 bases). The CDR3 runs 14 residues. V shed 7 bases and J shed 0 bases, with 10 bases lying between them. Germline V gives CDR1 ENHRY, CDR2 SYGVKD. The CDR3 DNA follows: TGTGCCATCAAACAGGGAAGCTCCTACAATGAGCAGTTCTTC. Translated, it gives CAIKQGSSYNEQFF.

The rearrangement links TRBV7-9 to TRBJ1-1; no definite D call. The CDR3 contains 14 residues. CDR1 is SEHNR, CDR2 FQNEAQ, per germline (reference sequence). The V and J ends lost 5 bases and 5 bases respectively, with 15 bases between them. Here the CDR3 DNA reads TGTGCCAGCAGCCTGCTAAGCTACGTGACTGAAGCTTTCTTT. It yields the protein CASSLLSYVTEAFF.

The CDR3 bases are TGTGCCAGCCCCGGACTAGCGAACACCGGGGAGCTGTTTTTT. Residues: CASPGLANTGELFF. The V and J genes are TRBV7-9 and TRBJ2-2, with 7 bases lining up with TRBD2. The CDR3 is 14 amino acids. Germline CDR1 reads SEHNR; CDR2 reads FQNEAQ (reference sequence). V trimming: 8 bases; J trimming: 0 bases; junction bases outside the gene matches: 3.

The V call is TRBV25-1, the J call TRBJ2-7; 13 nucleotides line up with TRBD2. This CDR3 spans 15 amino acids. CDR1 MGHDK and CDR2 SYGVNS come from the germline V gene. The J segment lost 8 bases and the V segment lost 6 bases, leaving 10 bases of the junction unmatched. CDR3 region: CASSATGTSGTKQYF. The CDR3 bases are TGTGCCAGCAGCGCAACCGGGACTAGCGGGACCAAGCAGTACTTC.